This T cell receptor (beta chain) was identified in a study of T cell responses to AZD1222 COVID-19 vaccine (dated by TCRdb to the early 2020s). As for the study more broadly: AZD1222 recipients given second doses at about 4 weeks or at about 12 weeks were pooled, since spike-specific TCR depth and breadth were not found to differ between the two schedules. Enrollment into the trials was organized by age into subgroups of 18-55, 56-69 and 70-plus years, and those subgroups contained about 150, 27 and 61 TCR-sequenced participants, respectively. A total of about 250 trial participants underwent TCR sequencing, of whom around 210 had received two doses of AZD1222 and some 25 had received two doses of the MenACWY control vaccine.

What the work shows at the level of the full study, not this receptor alone: A significant rise in spike-specific TCR breadth and depth was observed after two AZD1222 doses relative to day 0 and relative to MenACWY recipients. Vaccine-associated CD4 TCRs spanned the whole spike protein, with dominant responses in regions 160-218 and 743-854. Because no day 14 peak-response samples were available, repertoires were characterized only after the peak T cell response. In the small 56-69-year group, the increase in depth fell short of significance, most likely because of low power. Participants were mostly white British and included more females than males, and it was suggested by the authors that clonal diversity may have been underestimated. Nearly half of unique spike-specific TCRs reportedly recognized epitopes outside regions mutated in the B.1.351 and B.1.1.7 variants. Conclusions about previously exposed vaccinees are limited because only a handful of AZD1222 recipients were SARS-CoV-2 seropositive at baseline.

The CDR3 has 12 amino acids, counting the end cysteine and phenylalanine. CDR3 DNA is the only sequence kept; it has 36 bases, read in frame from the first base. V is clipped by 10 bases and J by 7 bases, and the sequence between their germline boundaries is 16 bases long. For CDR1 and CDR2, the germline V gene lists MDHEN and SYDVKM. The time point label of this sample denotes: baseline before first vaccination. Vaccinee samples were obtained from the UK trials COV001 and COV002, which included a single-blind randomized controlled phase 2/3 trial of AZD1222 (ChAdOx1 nCoV-19) in healthy adults. For TCRbeta chain sequencing, PBMC samples were collected from trial participants at day 0 and at day 28 after the second dose. This clone was observed a single time. The target of this receptor is not known. No base quality values were provided; no much bigger clone lies one nucleotide off. The CDR3 regions of human TCRbeta chains were analyzed by immunosequencing. On the study's bioinformatics: TCRs in the repertoires were compared against a reference library of SARS-CoV-2-specific TCRs that had been generated with the MIRA antigen-specificity platform. Breadth meant the fraction of unique TCRs that were SARS-CoV-2-associated, whereas depth meant the fraction of total T cells that were SARS-CoV-2-associated. Each spike-specific TCR was assigned to its reactive spike region and to a CD4 or CD8 class using the MIRA data. Log10-transformed breadth and depth values were compared by one-way ANOVA with Sidak's multiple comparisons tests. TCRdb mirrors the immuneACCESS table, restricted to in-frame sequences. Some clones are absent from its copies; in checked studies, under half trace to an unresolved V gene, and the reason for the others is unknown. Clone size and the V and J calls come from that table; the DNA yielded D and trimming. The sample table contains some 91,000 clones; only one count was recorded for roughly 89% of them. About 2.2% of the sample is taken by the ten largest.

The rearranged chain carries TRBV28 and TRBJ1-2; confidence is insufficient to name the D gene. The material was peripheral blood, obtained on day 0 of AZD1222 vaccination. The TCR sequence derives from an adult in good health. This receptor has the CDR3 CATRTPKAGYTF. The DNA reads as follows: TGTGCCACAAGGACCCCGAAGGCTGGCTACACCTTC.